This T cell receptor beta chain comes out of a study of post-analysis software for immune sequencing data. Study-wide context: Relapsing-remitting, secondary progressive and progressive-relapsing forms made up the multiple sclerosis disease courses. The study's findings and limits: Diversity measured as normalized Chao1 was significantly lower in multiple sclerosis patients than in controls. Samples from a shared batch, those prepared together, strongly co-clustered by F measure. Roughly five TRBV segments appeared more often in patients than in controls, and TRBV5-6, TRBV5-1 and TRBV20-1 were among these.

The junction had 7 bases not matched to a gene; V was cut back by 3 bases and J by 6 bases. Germline lookup yields CDR1 MNHEY and CDR2 SVGEGT. CDR3 size: 15 residues. This clonotype occurred a few times. Its antigen is currently unknown. Unique molecular identifiers were built into the TCR beta cDNA libraries. Input populations of 1 to 10 million T cells gave rise to some 500,000 cDNA molecules. TCRdb independently ran MiXCR on the PCR reads; one entry per CDR3 protein. There are 450,000 or so distinct CDR3 sequences in the sample; 45% occur only once, and 9.5% to 13% lies in the top ten. Sequencing was performed on blood. The chain uses TRBV6-2 or TRBV6-3 and TRBJ2-1; TRBD1 matches at 8 bases. The sequence was obtained from a girl under 18 with multiple sclerosis. For the CDR3, the DNA is TGTGCCAGCAGTTATTCTAGGACAGGGATCAATGAGCAGTTCTTC. Protein: CASSYSRTGINEQFF.